One sample yielded the 3 T cell receptor beta chains listed below, sequenced in a study of cytomegalovirus exposure and HLA in healthy donors. The study ran its PCR with 60 Vbeta and 13 Jbeta primers. Clones were sequenced by immunoSEQ multiplex PCR, and TCRdb holds only the in-frame ones, with some missing. In the table there are 150,000 to 200,000 clones, about 80% of which are singletons. Material: PBMCs. The source is a woman in her forties or fifties in good health and CMV-seropositive.

The J gene is TRBJ1-2, the V gene TRBV9; tentatively, D is TRBD1 (6 bases). The ends were cut back, 0 bases at V and 4 bases at J, with 10 bases in the middle. CDR3 length: 14 residues. The germline V gene has CDR1 SGDLS and CDR2 YYNGEE. CDR3 sequence reads: CASSVEGQVYGYTF. DNA of the CDR3: TGTGCCAGCAGCGTAGAGGGACAAGTCTATGGCTACACCTTC. The full variable domain, rest sourced from reference TRBV9 and TRBJ1-2, is DSGVTQTPKHLITATGQRVTLRCSPRSGDLSVYWYQQSLDQGLQFLIQYYNGEERAKGNILERFSAQQFPDLHSELNLSSLELGDSALYFCASSVEGQVYGYTFGSGTRLTVV.

In this sample, this clone turned up a few times. The chain carries TRBV6-5 and TRBJ1-6, with 9 bases matching TRBD1. The trim removed 6 bases at V and 7 bases at J, leaving 1 base unmatched. There are 13 residues in the CDR3. Germline V gene sequence: CDR1 MNHEY, CDR2 SVGAGI. The CDR3 bases are TGTGCCAGCAGCGGGACAGGGAATTCACCCCTCCACTTT. This sequence encodes CASSGTGNSPLHF.

This clone was counted between two and nine times. The chain combines TRBV5-1 with TRBJ1-1; tentative D call: TRBD1 (5 bases). With 0 bases removed from V and 6 bases from J, the gap between germline ends came to 9 bases. The CDR3 is made up of 13 amino acids. CDR1 is SGHRS and CDR2 is YFSETQ in the germline V gene. CDR3 DNA: TGCGCCAGCAGCTTGGGGTCAGGGCCTGAAGCTTTCTTT. This gives the protein CASSLGSGPEAFF.